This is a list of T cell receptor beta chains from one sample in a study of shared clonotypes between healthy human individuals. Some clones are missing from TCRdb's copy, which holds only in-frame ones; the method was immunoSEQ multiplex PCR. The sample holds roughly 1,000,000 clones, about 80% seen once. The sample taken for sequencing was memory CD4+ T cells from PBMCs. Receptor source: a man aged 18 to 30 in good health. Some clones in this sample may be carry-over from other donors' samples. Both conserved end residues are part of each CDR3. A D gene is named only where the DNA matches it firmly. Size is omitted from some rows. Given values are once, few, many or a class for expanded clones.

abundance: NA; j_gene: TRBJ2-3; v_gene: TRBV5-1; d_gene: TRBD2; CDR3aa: CASSLRSSGIAFPDTQYF; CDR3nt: TGCGCCAGCAGCTTACGTTCCAGCGGGATCGCTTTTCCAGATACGCAGTATTTT
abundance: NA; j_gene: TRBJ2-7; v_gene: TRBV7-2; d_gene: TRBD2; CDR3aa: CASSLVAGVTYEQYF; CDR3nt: TGTGCCAGCAGCTTAGTAGCGGGAGTTACCTACGAGCAGTACTTC
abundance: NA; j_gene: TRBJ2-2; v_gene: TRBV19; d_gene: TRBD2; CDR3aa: CASSRLAGATGELFF; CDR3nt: TGTGCCAGTAGTCGACTAGCGGGGGCCACCGGGGAGCTGTTTTTT
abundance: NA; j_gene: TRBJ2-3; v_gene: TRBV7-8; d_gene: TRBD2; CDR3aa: CASSLPTSGAHSTDTQYF; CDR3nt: TGTGCCAGCAGCCTTCCGACTAGCGGGGCCCATAGCACAGATACGCAGTATTTT
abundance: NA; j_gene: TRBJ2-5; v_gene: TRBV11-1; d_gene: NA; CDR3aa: CASSPARGARETQYF; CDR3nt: TGTGCCAGCAGCCCCGCCCGGGGGGCGCGGGAGACCCAGTACTTC
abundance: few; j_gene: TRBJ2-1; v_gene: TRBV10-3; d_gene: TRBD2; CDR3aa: CAISVDRDYHNEQFF; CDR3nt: TGTGCCATCAGTGTCGACCGGGACTACCACAATGAGCAGTTCTTC
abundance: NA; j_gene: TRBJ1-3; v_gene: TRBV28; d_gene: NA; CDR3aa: CASSLRPRGNTIYF; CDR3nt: TGTGCCAGCAGTTTACGTCCCCGGGGAAACACCATATATTTT
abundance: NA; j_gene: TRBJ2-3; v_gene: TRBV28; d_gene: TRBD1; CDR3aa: CASSPIPRLRGRLLDTQYF; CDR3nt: TGTGCCAGCAGCCCGATACCCCGACTCAGGGGGCGATTATTAGATACGCAGTATTTT
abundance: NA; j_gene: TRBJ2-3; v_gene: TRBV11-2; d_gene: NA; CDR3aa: CASSLAGGSTDTQYF; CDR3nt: TGTGCCAGCAGCTTAGCAGGCGGGAGCACAGATACGCAGTATTTT
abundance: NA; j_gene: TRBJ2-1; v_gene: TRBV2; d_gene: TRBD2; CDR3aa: CASYTTSGPQFF; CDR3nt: TGTGCCAGCTACACAACTAGCGGGCCGCAGTTCTTC
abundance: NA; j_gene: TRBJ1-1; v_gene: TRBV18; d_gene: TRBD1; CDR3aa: CASSPGQSENTEAFF; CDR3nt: TGTGCCAGCTCACCGGGACAGTCAGAGAACACTGAAGCTTTCTTT
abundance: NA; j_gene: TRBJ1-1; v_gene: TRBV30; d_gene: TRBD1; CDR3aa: CAWSASGTGYYTEAFF; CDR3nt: TGTGCCTGGAGTGCATCCGGGACAGGGTATTACACTGAAGCTTTCTTT
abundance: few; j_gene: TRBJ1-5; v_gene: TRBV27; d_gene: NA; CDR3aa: CASSLSSTYYNQPQHF; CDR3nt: TGTGCCAGCAGTTTATCGTCGACATACTATAATCAGCCCCAGCATTTT
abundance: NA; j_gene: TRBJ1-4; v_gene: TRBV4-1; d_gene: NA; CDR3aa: CASSQVMQAEKLFF; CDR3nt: TGCGCCAGCAGCCAAGTCATGCAGGCGGAAAAACTGTTTTTT
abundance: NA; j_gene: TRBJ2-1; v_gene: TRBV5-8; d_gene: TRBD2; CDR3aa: CASSSPRGSGRNWDEQFF; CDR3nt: TGTGCCAGCAGCTCCCCCCGAGGTAGCGGGAGGAATTGGGATGAGCAGTTCTTC
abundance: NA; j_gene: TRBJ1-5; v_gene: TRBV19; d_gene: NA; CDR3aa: CASSRQGSNQPQHF; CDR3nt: TGTGCCAGTAGTCGCCAAGGTAGCAATCAGCCCCAGCATTTT
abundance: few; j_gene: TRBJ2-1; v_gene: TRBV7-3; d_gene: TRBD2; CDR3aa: CASSLSSGTINEQFF; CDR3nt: TGTGCCAGCAGCTTATCTAGCGGGACAATCAATGAGCAGTTCTTC
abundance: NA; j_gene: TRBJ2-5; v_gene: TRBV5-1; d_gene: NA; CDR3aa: CASSLEGAGMETQYF; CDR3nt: TGCGCCAGCAGCTTGGAAGGCGCCGGGATGGAGACCCAGTACTTC
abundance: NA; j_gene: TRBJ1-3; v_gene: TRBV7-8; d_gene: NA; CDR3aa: CASSPRQETSGNTIYF; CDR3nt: TGTGCCAGCAGCCCCCGACAGGAGACCTCTGGAAACACCATATATTTT
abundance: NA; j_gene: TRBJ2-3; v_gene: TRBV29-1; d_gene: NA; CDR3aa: CSAGDSTDTQYF; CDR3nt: TGCAGCGCCGGGGACAGCACAGATACGCAGTATTTT
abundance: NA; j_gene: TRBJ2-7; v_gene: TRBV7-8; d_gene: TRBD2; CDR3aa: CASSFESSGLPGQYF; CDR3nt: TGTGCCAGCAGCTTTGAGTCTAGCGGGCTACCGGGGCAGTACTTC
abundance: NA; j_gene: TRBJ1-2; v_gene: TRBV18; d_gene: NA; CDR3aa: CASSTTDSAGYTF; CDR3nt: TGTGCCAGCTCGACCACGGACTCAGCCGGCTACACCTTC
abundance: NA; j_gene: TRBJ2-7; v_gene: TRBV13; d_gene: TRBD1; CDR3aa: CASSGRRQGNDEQYF; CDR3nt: TGTGCCAGCAGCGGCCGGAGACAGGGGAACGACGAGCAGTACTTC
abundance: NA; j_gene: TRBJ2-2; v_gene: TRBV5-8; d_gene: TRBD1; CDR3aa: CASSLRQGAYGELFF; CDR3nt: TGTGCCAGCAGCTTGAGACAGGGGGCATACGGGGAGCTGTTTTTT
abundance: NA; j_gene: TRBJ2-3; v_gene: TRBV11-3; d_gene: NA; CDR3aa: CASSLVSTDTQYF; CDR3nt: TGTGCCAGCAGCTTAGTTTCCACAGATACGCAGTATTTT
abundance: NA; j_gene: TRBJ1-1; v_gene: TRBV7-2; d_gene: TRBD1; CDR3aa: CASSLAAGQGVGWGEAFF; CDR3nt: TGTGCCAGCAGCTTAGCGGCGGGCCAGGGGGTGGGCTGGGGTGAAGCTTTCTTT
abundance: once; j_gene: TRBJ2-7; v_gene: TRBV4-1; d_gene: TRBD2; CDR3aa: CASSQDLAGGSEQYF; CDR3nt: TGCGCCAGCAGCCAAGATCTGGCGGGAGGGAGCGAGCAGTACTTC
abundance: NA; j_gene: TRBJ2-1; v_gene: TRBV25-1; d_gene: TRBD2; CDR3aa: CASSEYGRLAGGDNEQFF; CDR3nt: TGTGCCAGCAGTGAATATGGTCGACTAGCGGGAGGAGACAATGAGCAGTTCTTC
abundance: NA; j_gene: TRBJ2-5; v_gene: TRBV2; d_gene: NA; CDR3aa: CASTKSWAAQETQYF; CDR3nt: TGTGCCAGCACTAAATCCTGGGCGGCTCAAGAGACCCAGTACTTC
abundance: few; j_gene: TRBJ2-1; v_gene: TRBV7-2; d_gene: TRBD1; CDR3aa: CASSLVPIGQGYNEQFF; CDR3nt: TGTGCCAGCAGCTTAGTCCCCATCGGACAGGGGTACAATGAGCAGTTCTTC
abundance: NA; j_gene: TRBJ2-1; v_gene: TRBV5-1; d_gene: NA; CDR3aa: CASSLTASYLNNEQFF; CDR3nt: TGCGCCAGCAGCTTGACAGCCTCTTATCTGAACAATGAGCAGTTCTTC
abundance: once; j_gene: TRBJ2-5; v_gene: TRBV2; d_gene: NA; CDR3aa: CASSESSYVETQYF; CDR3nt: TGTGCCAGCAGTGAATCCTCCTACGTAGAGACCCAGTACTTC
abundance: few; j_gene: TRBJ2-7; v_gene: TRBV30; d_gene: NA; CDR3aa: CAWRARSVSYEQYF; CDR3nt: TGTGCCTGGAGGGCCAGGTCGGTGTCCTACGAGCAGTACTTC
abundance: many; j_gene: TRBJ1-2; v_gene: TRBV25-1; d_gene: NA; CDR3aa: CASQRGGGSDYTF; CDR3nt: TGTGCCAGCCAGCGCGGGGGTGGCTCGGACTACACCTTC
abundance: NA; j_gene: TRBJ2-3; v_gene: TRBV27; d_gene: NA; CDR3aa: CASSWAAEADTQYF; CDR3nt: TGTGCCAGCAGCTGGGCGGCTGAGGCAGATACGCAGTATTTT
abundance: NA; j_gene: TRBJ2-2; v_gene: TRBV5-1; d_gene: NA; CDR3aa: CASSLRRAYTGELFF; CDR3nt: TGCGCCAGCAGCTTGAGGCGGGCTTACACCGGGGAGCTGTTTTTT
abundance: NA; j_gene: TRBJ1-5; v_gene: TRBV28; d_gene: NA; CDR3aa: CATRRGAASNQPQHF; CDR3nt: TGTGCCACACGCAGGGGAGCGGCGAGCAATCAGCCCCAGCATTTT
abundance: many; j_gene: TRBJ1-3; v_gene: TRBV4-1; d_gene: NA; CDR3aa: CASSQVGGSGNTIYF; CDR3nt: TGCGCCAGCAGCCAAGTGGGAGGCTCTGGAAACACCATATATTTT
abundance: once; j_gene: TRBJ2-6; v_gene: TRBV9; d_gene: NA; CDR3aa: CASSARKGVSGANVLTF; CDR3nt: TGTGCCAGCAGCGCGAGGAAAGGAGTCTCTGGGGCCAACGTCCTGACTTTC
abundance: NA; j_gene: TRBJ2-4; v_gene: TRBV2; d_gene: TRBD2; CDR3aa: CASSGAGVDIQYF; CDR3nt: TGTGCCAGCAGTGGTGCGGGAGTTGACATTCAGTACTTC
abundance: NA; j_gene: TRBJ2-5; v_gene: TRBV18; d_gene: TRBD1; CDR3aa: CASSFGTAIQETQYF; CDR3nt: TGTGCCAGCTCATTCGGGACAGCAATCCAAGAGACCCAGTACTTC
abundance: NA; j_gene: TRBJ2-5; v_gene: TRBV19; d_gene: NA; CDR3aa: CASSIGGDGPQETQYF; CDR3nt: TGTGCCAGTAGTATAGGGGGGGACGGCCCCCAAGAGACCCAGTACTTC
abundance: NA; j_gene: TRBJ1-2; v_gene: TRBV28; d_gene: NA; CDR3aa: CASSSPSGDGNYGYTF; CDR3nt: TGTGCCAGCAGTTCCCCGTCGGGGGACGGGAACTATGGCTACACCTTC
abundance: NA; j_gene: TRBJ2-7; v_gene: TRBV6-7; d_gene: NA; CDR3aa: CARSTQGIGPYEQYF; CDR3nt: TGTGCCAGAAGCACCCAGGGAATTGGGCCCTACGAGCAGTACTTC
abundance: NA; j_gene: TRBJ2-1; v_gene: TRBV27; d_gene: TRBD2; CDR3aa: CASSGRTSGVPSAVEQFF; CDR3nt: TGTGCCAGCAGCGGAAGGACTAGCGGGGTCCCAAGCGCAGTTGAGCAGTTCTTC
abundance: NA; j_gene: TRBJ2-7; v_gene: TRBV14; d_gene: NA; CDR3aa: CASSQEPVDSYEQYF; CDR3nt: TGTGCCAGCAGCCAAGAACCGGTCGACTCCTACGAGCAGTACTTC
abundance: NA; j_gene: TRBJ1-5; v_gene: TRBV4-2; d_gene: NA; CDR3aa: CASSQDRQENQPQHF; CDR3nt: TGTGCCAGCAGCCAAGACCGACAGGAGAATCAGCCCCAGCATTTT
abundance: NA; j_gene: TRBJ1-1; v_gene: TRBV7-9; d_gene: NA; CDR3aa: CASSFRDSLLTEAFF; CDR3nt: TGTGCCAGCAGTTTTCGTGACAGCTTACTGACTGAAGCTTTCTTT
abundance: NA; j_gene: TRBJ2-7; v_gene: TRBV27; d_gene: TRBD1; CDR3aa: CASSLRPRRMHGQGTYEQYF; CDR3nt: TGTGCCAGCAGTTTGAGACCCCGTCGAATGCACGGACAGGGAACTTACGAGCAGTACTTC
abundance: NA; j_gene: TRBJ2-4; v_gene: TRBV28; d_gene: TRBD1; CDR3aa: CASSSLGQGAAKNIQYF; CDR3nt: TGTGCCAGCAGTTCCCTTGGACAGGGGGCAGCCAAAAACATTCAGTACTTC
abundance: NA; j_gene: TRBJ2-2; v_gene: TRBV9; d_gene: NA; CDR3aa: CASSVELRNTGELFF; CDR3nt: TGTGCCAGCAGCGTAGAACTCAGGAACACCGGGGAGCTGTTTTTT